Each of the 31 T cell receptor beta chains below was sequenced from the same sample in a study of blood T cell repertoires in COVID-19. Sequencing used immunoSEQ multiplex PCR; TCRdb keeps in-frame clones, though not all of them. Counted here are about 270,000 clones, 80% to 90% occurring once; the ten biggest clones make up under 3%. Sequencing was carried out using PBMCs or T cells enriched from blood (not recorded which). Source of these receptors: a woman aged 18-29 years who had recovered from COVID-19.

The chain links TRBV15 to TRBJ2-7; possible D gene TRBD2, 6 bases. The germline V gene encodes CDR1 LNHNV and CDR2 YYDKDF (reference sequence). The CDR3 totals 17 residues. The V end was cut by 3 bases, the J end by 2 bases, with 20 bases between. Here the CDR3 reads CATSRVMPGLKAYEQYF. DNA of the CDR3: TGTGCCACCAGCAGGGTCATGCCGGGACTTAAGGCCTACGAGCAGTACTTC.

The chain links TRBV2 to TRBJ1-1; TRBD1 aligns across 7 bases. The ends lost 2 bases at V and 1 base at J; junction bases unmatched: 4. The CDR3 length is 15 residues. Germline CDR1 SNHLY, CDR2 FYNNEI. CDR3 bases: TGTGCCAGCAGTGAAACTGAGGGGGCGAACACTGAAGCTTTCTTT. As protein: CASSETEGANTEAFF.

V is TRBV6-5 and J is TRBJ1-4; D is unclear. Trimming cost V 8 bases and J 1 base, with 11 bases left between them. The length of the CDR3 is 14 residues. Germline V gene data show CDR1 as MNHEY and CDR2 as SVGAGI. CDR3 amino acids: CASGPVLTNEKLFF. In DNA form, the CDR3 reads TGTGCCAGCGGGCCGGTTTTAACTAATGAAAAACTGTTTTTT.

The CDR3 region has the DNA TGTGCCAGCAGCTCCGGGGATACAACTAATGAAAAACTGTTTTTT. Translated, it gives CASSSGDTTNEKLFF. The chain joins TRBV11-2 to TRBJ1-4; D unresolved. This CDR3 has 15 amino acids. The V gene's germline CDR1 is SGHAT and CDR2 FQNNGV. V was clipped by 4 bases and J by 0 bases, with 9 bases between them. Together with reference TRBV11-2 and TRBJ1-4, the CDR3 gives the full variable domain: EAGVAQSPRYKIIEKRQSVAFWCNPISGHATLYWYQQILGQGPKLLIQFQNNGVVDDSQLPKDRFSAERLKGVDSTLKIQPAKLEDSAVYLCASSSGDTTNEKLFFGSGTQLSVL.

The chain uses TRBV2 and TRBJ1-1; D possibly corresponds to TRBD1 (6 bases). The CDR3 has 15 amino acids. Germline CDR1 and CDR2: SNHLY and FYNNEI. V lost 5 bases and J lost 1, with 14 bases in between. Here the CDR3 DNA reads TGTGCCAGCAGTTCGGACAGCCCGAGGAACACTGAAGCTTTCTTT. Translated, it gives CASSSDSPRNTEAFF.

Written as DNA, the CDR3 is TGCGCCAGCAGCCCCCGTCCCCAGGGAAACTCTGGAAACACCATATATTTT. Translation gives CASSPRPQGNSGNTIYF. The chain has TRBV4-1 and TRBJ1-3; D perhaps matches TRBD1 (5 bases). Germline CDR1 and CDR2: MGHRA and YSYEKL. The CDR3 has 17 residues. The V gene lost 4 bases and the J gene lost 0 bases, with 16 bases spanning the gap.

The J gene is TRBJ1-6, the V gene TRBV18; 8 positions match TRBD1. The CDR3 is 14 amino acids. Unmatched junction bases numbered 7, after V lost 3 bases and J lost 12 bases. Germline CDR1 reads KGHSH; CDR2 reads LQKENI. In nucleotides, the CDR3 is TGTGCCAGCTCACCCGGGACAGGCGGTATACCCCTCCACTTT. Residues: CASSPGTGGIPLHF.

The genes are TRBV6-5 and TRBJ2-7; a weak D match, TRBD1 (6 bases). Looked up from germline, CDR1 is MNHEY and CDR2 is SVGAGI. The CDR3 has 14 residues. The ends were cut back, 5 bases at V and 1 base at J, with 12 bases in the middle. In nucleotides, the CDR3 is TGTGCCAGCAGTCGAGATGGACAGTCCTACGAGCAGTACTTC. It codes for CASSRDGQSYEQYF.

The V gene is TRBV7-9, the J gene TRBJ2-1; a possible D gene is TRBD1 (6 bases). CDR1 and CDR2 (germline): SEHNR, FQNEAQ (reference sequence). The V gene lost 7 bases and the J gene lost 4 bases, with 14 bases spanning the gap. This CDR3 has 14 amino acids. DNA for the CDR3: TGTGCCAGCACCTCGACGACAGGTTACAATGAGCAGTTCTTC. This encodes CASTSTTGYNEQFF.

The V gene is TRBV4-2, the J gene TRBJ1-4; perhaps TRBD1 as D (5 bases). CDR3 length: 16 amino acids. CDR1 is LGHNA, CDR2 YNFKEQ, per germline. V dropped 1 base and J dropped 4 bases, with 13 bases sitting between them. The CDR3 DNA follows: TGTGCCAGCAGCCAAGTAGGCAGGGCGAGTAATGAAAAACTGTTTTTT. Protein product: CASSQVGRASNEKLFF.

The V gene is TRBV5-4, the J gene TRBJ1-5; D uncertain. Germline V gives CDR1 SGHNT, CDR2 YYREEE (reference sequence). The CDR3 consists of 13 residues. Trimming pared 0 bases from V and 5 bases from J, leaving 6 bases between. As DNA, the CDR3 is TGTGCCAGCAGCTTGGACAGTGATCAGCCCCAGCATTTT. Its protein is CASSLDSDQPQHF. Full variable domain (missing parts from reference TRBV5-4 and TRBJ1-5): ETGVTQSPTHLIKTRGQQVTLRCSSQSGHNTVSWYQQALGQGPQFIFQYYREEENGRGNFPPRFSGLQFPNYSSELNVNALELDDSALYLCASSLDSDQPQHFGDGTRLSIL.

The rearrangement uses TRBV9 and TRBJ2-5; no clear D gene. The length of the CDR3 is 13 residues. The V gene lost 0 bases and the J gene lost 3 bases, with 6 bases spanning the gap. In germline, CDR1 is SGDLS, CDR2 YYNGEE. The DNA for the CDR3 is TGTGCCAGCAGCGTAGGGCCCGAAGAGACCCAGTACTTC. Its protein is CASSVGPEETQYF. Based on the CDR3 plus reference TRBV9 and TRBJ2-5, the full variable domain is DSGVTQTPKHLITATGQRVTLRCSPRSGDLSVYWYQQSLDQGLQFLIQYYNGEERAKGNILERFSAQQFPDLHSELNLSSLELGDSALYFCASSVGPEETQYFGPGTRLLVL.

CDR3 loop: CASSSNGQGVGYTF. DNA of the CDR3: TGTGCCAGCAGCTCTAACGGACAGGGGGTGGGCTACACCTTC. The V and J genes are TRBV28 and TRBJ1-2; the match to TRBD1 covers 10 bases. CDR3 size: 14 residues. Trimming removed 6 bases from V and 8 bases from J; junction bases left unmatched: 9. Germline-derived CDR1 and CDR2 are MDHEN and SYDVKM.

The chain's CDR3 is CASSMTANYGYTF. CDR3 nucleotide sequence: TGTGCCAGTAGTATGACAGCAAACTATGGCTACACCTTC. The chain has TRBV19 and TRBJ1-2; D possibly corresponds to TRBD1 (5 bases). Germline CDR1 is LNHDA and CDR2 is SQIVND (reference sequence). There are 13 residues in the CDR3. The V and J ends lost 3 bases and 2 bases respectively, with 7 bases between them.

The genes are TRBV6-5 and TRBJ1-5; 8 bases match TRBD1. V gave up 7 bases and J gave up 5 bases; unmatched junction bases: 4. CDR3 length: 13 residues. Looked up from germline, CDR1 is MNHEY and CDR2 is SVGAGI. In DNA, the CDR3 is TGTGCCAGCACCAGGGGGCCAGATCAGCCCCAGCATTTT. Its translation is CASTRGPDQPQHF.

This sequence joins TRBV2 and TRBJ1-4; a possible D gene is TRBD1 (6 bases). The CDR3 extends over 14 amino acids. Germline assignment: CDR1 SNHLY and CDR2 FYNNEI. Trimming pared 6 bases from V and 4 bases from J, leaving 12 bases between. The CDR3 DNA follows: TGTGCCAGCAGAGGGGGTGGGAATAATGAAAAACTGTTTTTT. Translating it yields CASRGGGNNEKLFF.

This chain links TRBV14 with TRBJ1-1; the match to TRBD1 covers 8 bases. Germline CDR1 SGHDN, CDR2 FVKESK. This CDR3 is 12 amino acids long. With 4 bases clipped from V and 7 bases from J, the junction kept 2 bases outside the gene matches. The DNA of the CDR3 is TGTGCCAGCAGCCTTGACAGGGGTGAAGCTTTCTTT. Its protein is CASSLDRGEAFF.

J is TRBJ2-2 and V is TRBV7-8; D gene unclear. The germline V gene has CDR1 SGHVS and CDR2 FQNEAQ. The CDR3 has 16 residues. V lost 1 base, J lost 1 base, and 10 bases lay in between. The CDR3 DNA follows: TGTGCCAGCAGCTTAGTCGGAGATTGGAACACCGGGGAGCTGTTTTTT. Its translation is CASSLVGDWNTGELFF.

The chain carries TRBV4-2 and TRBJ2-3; 8 bases match TRBD2. The CDR3 covers 15 residues. J gave up 2 bases and V 5 bases, and 6 bases lay outside the gene matches. Germline CDR1 reads LGHNA; CDR2 reads YNFKEQ. Written as DNA, the CDR3 is TGTGCCAGCAGCAAAGCGGGGGACTTCACAGATACGCAGTATTTT. Translating gives CASSKAGDFTDTQYF.

This clone was seen once. The genes are TRBV5-1 and TRBJ2-1; possibly TRBD1 for D (6 bases). This CDR3 is built from 15 residues. Trimming took off 0 bases at V and 2 bases at J, with 9 bases between the two ends. Germline values: CDR1 SGHRS, CDR2 YFSETQ. The CDR3 here is CASSLDGTPYNEQFF. The CDR3 DNA follows: TGCGCCAGCAGCTTGGACGGGACACCCTACAATGAGCAGTTCTTC.

This clone has just one count. This chain joins TRBV5-1 and TRBJ2-1; maybe TRBD1 (6 bases). V was pared by 4 bases and J by 0 bases, with 11 bases between. From germline, CDR1 is SGHRS and CDR2 YFSETQ. This CDR3 has 15 amino acids. In nucleotides, the CDR3 is TGCGCCAGCAGCACCGGGACACTCTCCTACAATGAGCAGTTCTTC. Protein: CASSTGTLSYNEQFF.

J is TRBJ2-7 and V is TRBV19; D might be TRBD1 (6 bases). The CDR3 is 14 amino acids. Germline CDR1 reads LNHDA; CDR2 reads SQIVND (reference sequence). Trimming stripped 5 bases from V and 3 bases from J, with 14 bases between. In DNA, the CDR3 is TGTGCCAGTAGTGGAACAGGGATGGGCTACGAGCAGTACTTC. This gives the protein CASSGTGMGYEQYF.

The chain couples TRBV6-4 to TRBJ2-3; 12 nucleotides match TRBD2. The J segment lost 6 bases and the V segment lost 2 bases, leaving 0 bases of the junction unmatched. In germline, CDR1 is MRHNA, CDR2 SNTAGT. CDR3 length: 14 amino acids. The CDR3 DNA reads as TGTGCCAGCAGTGACGGGACTAGCGGGGATACGCAGTATTTT. It translates to CASSDGTSGDTQYF.

The chain joins TRBV2 to TRBJ1-1; 7 bases align to TRBD1. The CDR3 spans 17 residues. In germline, CDR1 is SNHLY, CDR2 FYNNEI. V lost 4 bases to trimming and J lost 2 bases; unmatched junction nucleotides: 13. The CDR3 here is CASSGTGWGLKNTEAFF. The CDR3 nucleotides are TGTGCCAGCAGTGGGACAGGTTGGGGGTTGAAAAACACTGAAGCTTTCTTT. The full variable domain, completed using reference TRBV2 and TRBJ1-1, is EPEVTQTPSHQVTQMGQEVILRCVPISNHLYFYWYRQILGQKVEFLVSFYNNEISEKSEIFDDQFSVERPDGSNFTLKIRSTKLEDSAMYFCASSGTGWGLKNTEAFFGQGTRLTVV.

The J gene is TRBJ1-5, the V gene TRBV3-1 (or the pseudogene TRBV3-2); D remains ambiguous. The V gene's germline CDR1 is LGHDT and CDR2 YNNKEL (reference sequence). V was clipped by 0 bases and J by 4 bases, with 10 bases between them. The CDR3 length is 15 residues. CDR3 in amino acids: CASSQEGGRNQPQHF. The CDR3 coding sequence is TGTGCCAGCAGCCAAGAGGGAGGGCGGAATCAGCCCCAGCATTTT.

V usage is TRBV7-9 and J usage is TRBJ1-6; D may be TRBD1 (5 bases). Germline loops: CDR1 SEHNR, CDR2 FQNEAQ (reference sequence). Trimming took 2 bases from V and 5 from J, leaving 19 bases between them. The CDR3 spans 18 residues. This chain's CDR3 is CASSLSPLGHPNNSPLHF. The CDR3 DNA reads as TGTGCCAGCAGCTTAAGCCCCCTCGGACATCCCAATAATTCACCCCTCCACTTT.

The V call is TRBV3-1 (or the pseudogene TRBV3-2), the J call TRBJ2-1; weak D call: TRBD2 (5 bases). The V gene lost 0 bases and the J gene lost 1 base, with 10 bases spanning the gap. CDR1 is LGHDT, CDR2 YNNKEL, per germline (reference sequence). This CDR3 has 16 residues. This chain's CDR3 is CASSQDLSGSYNEQFF. CDR3 in DNA: TGTGCCAGCAGCCAAGATTTAAGCGGATCCTACAATGAGCAGTTCTTC.

The V call is TRBV5-1, the J call TRBJ1-3, with TRBD1 identical over 7 bases. The CDR3 sequence is 16 residues long. With V trimmed by 4 bases and J by 0 bases, 7 bases remained unmatched. Germline CDR1 SGHRS, CDR2 YFSETQ. The CDR3 DNA sequence: TGCGCCAGCAGCATAAGCCCAGGGGGCTCTGGAAACACCATATATTTT. Translation gives CASSISPGGSGNTIYF.

The V call is TRBV11-2, the J call TRBJ2-1; D may be TRBD2 (6 bases). Germline V gene data show CDR1 as SGHAT and CDR2 as FQNNGV. This CDR3 has 15 residues. Trimming stripped 5 bases from V and 6 bases from J, with 17 bases between. CDR3 residues: CASSASASRGNEQFF. The CDR3 DNA reads TGTGCCAGCAGCGCTAGCGCTTCACGGGGCAATGAGCAGTTCTTC.

The genes are TRBV11-1 and TRBJ1-1, with 7 bases that match TRBD1. The CDR3 sequence is 16 residues long. CDR1 and CDR2 (germline): SGHAT, FQDESV (reference sequence). J gave up 7 bases and V 4 bases, and 15 bases lay outside the gene matches. The CDR3 is CASSSNRDRLYIEAFF. CDR3 DNA sequence: TGTGCCAGCAGCTCTAACCGGGACAGACTCTACATTGAAGCTTTCTTT.

The CDR3 here is CATSRGDRGGNQPQHF. The CDR3 DNA follows: TGTGCCACCAGCAGAGGCGACAGGGGCGGTAATCAGCCCCAGCATTTT. The chain has TRBV15 and TRBJ1-5; 8 bases are shared with TRBD1. Germline values: CDR1 LNHNV, CDR2 YYDKDF (reference sequence). The CDR3 consists of 16 residues. Unmatched junction bases numbered 6, after V lost 1 base and J lost 4 bases.